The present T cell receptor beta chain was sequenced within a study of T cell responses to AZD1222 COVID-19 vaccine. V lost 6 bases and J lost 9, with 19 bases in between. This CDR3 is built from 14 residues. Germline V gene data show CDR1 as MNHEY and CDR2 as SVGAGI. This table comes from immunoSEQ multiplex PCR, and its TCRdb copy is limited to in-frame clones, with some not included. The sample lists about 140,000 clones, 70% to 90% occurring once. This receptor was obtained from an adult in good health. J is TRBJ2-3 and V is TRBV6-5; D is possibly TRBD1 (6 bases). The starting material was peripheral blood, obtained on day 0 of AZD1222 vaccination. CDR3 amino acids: CASSPLAAQGTQYF. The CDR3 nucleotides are TGTGCCAGCAGCCCACTGGCCGCGCAGGGGACGCAGTATTTT.